Reported below is one T cell receptor (beta chain). A junction boundary mismatches the germline segment, possibly from a read error. The CDR3 has 15 residues. Germline V gene lookup returns CDR1 SGHVT and CDR2 SQSDAQ. This entry comes from a study of blood T cell repertoires in COVID-19. Study overall: The United States, Italy and Spain supplied acute and convalescent COVID-19 samples. From T cells, B-cell-depleted T cells, or PBMCs came the material, which was cDNA or gDNA.

Sequencing was performed with immunoSEQ multiplex PCR; in TCRdb, only in-frame clones are kept and a portion is missing. The sample gives under 200,000 clones, roughly 83% of which show up once; roughly 15% is in the top ten. The chain joins TRBV7-4 to TRBJ2-4; tentatively, D is TRBD1 (6 bases). Sequenced material: peripheral blood. The receptor was isolated from a man aged 18 to 30 with active or convalescent COVID-19. CDR3 coding DNA: TGTGCCAGCAGTTTAGACAGGCTAGCCAAAAACATTCAGTACTTC. This encodes CASSLDRLAKNIQYF. The whole variable domain, remainder taken from reference TRBV7-4 and TRBJ2-4, is GAGVSQSPRYKVAKRGRDVALRCDSISGHVTLYWYRQTLGQGSEVLTYSQSDAQRDKSGRPSGRFSAERPERSVSTLKIQRTEQGDSAVYLCASSLDRLAKNIQYFGAGTRLSVL.